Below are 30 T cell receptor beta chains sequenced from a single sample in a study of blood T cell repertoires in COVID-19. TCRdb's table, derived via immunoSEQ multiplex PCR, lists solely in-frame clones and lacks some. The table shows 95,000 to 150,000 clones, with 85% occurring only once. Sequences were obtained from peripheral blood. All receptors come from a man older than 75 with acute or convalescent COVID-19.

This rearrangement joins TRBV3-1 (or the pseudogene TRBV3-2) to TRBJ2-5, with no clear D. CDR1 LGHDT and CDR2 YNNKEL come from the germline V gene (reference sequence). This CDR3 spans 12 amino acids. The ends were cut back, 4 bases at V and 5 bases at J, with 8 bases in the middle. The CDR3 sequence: CASSLSEETQYF. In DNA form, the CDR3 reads TGTGCCAGCAGCCTATCCGAGGAGACCCAGTACTTC.

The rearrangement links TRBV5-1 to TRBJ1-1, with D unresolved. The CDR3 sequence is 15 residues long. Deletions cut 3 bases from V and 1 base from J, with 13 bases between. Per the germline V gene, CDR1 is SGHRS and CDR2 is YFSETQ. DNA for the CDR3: TGCGCCAGCAGCTGGTCGGGAGGGAGGAACACTGAAGCTTTCTTT. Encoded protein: CASSWSGGRNTEAFF.

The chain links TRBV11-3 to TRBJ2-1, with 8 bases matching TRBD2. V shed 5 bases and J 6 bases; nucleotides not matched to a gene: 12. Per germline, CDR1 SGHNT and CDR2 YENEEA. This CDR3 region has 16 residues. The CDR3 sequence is CASSRVPGLGGNEQFF. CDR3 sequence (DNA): TGTGCCAGCAGCCGAGTTCCGGGACTAGGAGGCAATGAGCAGTTCTTC.

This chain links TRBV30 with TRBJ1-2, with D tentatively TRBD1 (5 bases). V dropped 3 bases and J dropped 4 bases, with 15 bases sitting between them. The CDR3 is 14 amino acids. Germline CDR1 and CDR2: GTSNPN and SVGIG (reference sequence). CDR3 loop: CAWREGKTVYGYTF. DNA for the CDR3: TGTGCCTGGAGGGAAGGGAAGACAGTCTATGGCTACACCTTC.

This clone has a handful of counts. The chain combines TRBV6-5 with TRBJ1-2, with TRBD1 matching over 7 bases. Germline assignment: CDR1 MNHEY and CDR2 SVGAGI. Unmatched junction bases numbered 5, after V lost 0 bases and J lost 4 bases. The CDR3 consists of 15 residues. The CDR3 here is CASSYSNRGFYGYTF. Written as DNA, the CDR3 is TGTGCCAGCAGTTACTCAAACAGGGGATTCTATGGCTACACCTTC.

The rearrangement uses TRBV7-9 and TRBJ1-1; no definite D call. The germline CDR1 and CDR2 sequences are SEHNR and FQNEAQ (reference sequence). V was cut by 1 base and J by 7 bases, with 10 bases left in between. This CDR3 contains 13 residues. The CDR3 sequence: CASSLDEADEAFF. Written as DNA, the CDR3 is TGTGCCAGCAGCTTAGATGAGGCAGATGAAGCTTTCTTT. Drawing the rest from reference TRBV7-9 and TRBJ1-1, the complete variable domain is DTGVSQNPRHKITKRGQNVTFRCDPISEHNRLYWYRQTLGQGPEFLTYFQNEAQLEKSRLLSDRFSAERPKGSFSTLEIQRTEQGDSAMYLCASSLDEADEAFFGQGTRLTVV.

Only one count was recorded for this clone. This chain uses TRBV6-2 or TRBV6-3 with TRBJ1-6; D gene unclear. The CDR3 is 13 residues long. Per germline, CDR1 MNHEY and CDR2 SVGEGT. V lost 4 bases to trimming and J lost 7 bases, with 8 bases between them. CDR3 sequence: CASSSVFNSPLHF. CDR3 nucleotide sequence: TGTGCCAGCAGTTCGGTTTTCAATTCACCCCTCCACTTT.

CDR3 coding DNA: TGTGCCAGCAGCTTATCACAGGGAGCGTATCAGCCCCAGCATTTT. This gives the protein CASSLSQGAYQPQHF. This rearrangement joins TRBV7-2 to TRBJ1-5; D is perhaps TRBD1 (6 bases). Germline CDR1 reads SGHTA; CDR2 reads FQGNSA. Deletions cut 2 bases from V and 5 bases from J, with 13 bases between. The CDR3 has 15 amino acids.

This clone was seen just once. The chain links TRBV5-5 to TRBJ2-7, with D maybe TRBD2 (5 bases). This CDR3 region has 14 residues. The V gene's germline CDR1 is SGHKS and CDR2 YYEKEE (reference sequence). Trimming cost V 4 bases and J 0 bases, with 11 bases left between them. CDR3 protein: CASSGSLSSYEQYF. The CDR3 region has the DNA TGTGCCAGCAGCGGGAGCCTTAGCTCCTACGAGCAGTACTTC.

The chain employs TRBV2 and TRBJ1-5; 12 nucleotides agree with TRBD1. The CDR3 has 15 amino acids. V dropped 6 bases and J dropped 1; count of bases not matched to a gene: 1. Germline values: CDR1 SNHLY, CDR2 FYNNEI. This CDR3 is CASRGQGASNQPQHF. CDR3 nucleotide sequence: TGTGCCAGCAGGGGACAGGGGGCGAGCAATCAGCCCCAGCATTTT.

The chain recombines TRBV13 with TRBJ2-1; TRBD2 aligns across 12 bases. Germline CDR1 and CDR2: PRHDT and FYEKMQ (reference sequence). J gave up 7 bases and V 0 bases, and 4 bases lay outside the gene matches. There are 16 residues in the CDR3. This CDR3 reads CASSLGPSGRVNEQFF. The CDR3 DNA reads TGTGCCAGCAGCTTAGGACCTAGCGGGAGGGTGAATGAGCAGTTCTTC.

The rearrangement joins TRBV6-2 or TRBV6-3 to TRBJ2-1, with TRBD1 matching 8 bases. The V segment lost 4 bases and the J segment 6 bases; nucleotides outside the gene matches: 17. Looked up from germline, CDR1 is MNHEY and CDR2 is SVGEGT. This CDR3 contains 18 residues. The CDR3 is CASSSFGAGGFFFNEQFF. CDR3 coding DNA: TGTGCCAGCAGTTCCTTCGGGGCAGGGGGCTTTTTTTTCAATGAGCAGTTCTTC.

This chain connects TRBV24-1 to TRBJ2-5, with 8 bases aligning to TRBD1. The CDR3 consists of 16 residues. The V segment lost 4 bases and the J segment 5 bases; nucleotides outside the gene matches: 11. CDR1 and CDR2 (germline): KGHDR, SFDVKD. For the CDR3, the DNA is TGTGCCACCAGTGAGGACAGGGCGCCGGTTGGGGAGACCCAGTACTTC. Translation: CATSEDRAPVGETQYF.

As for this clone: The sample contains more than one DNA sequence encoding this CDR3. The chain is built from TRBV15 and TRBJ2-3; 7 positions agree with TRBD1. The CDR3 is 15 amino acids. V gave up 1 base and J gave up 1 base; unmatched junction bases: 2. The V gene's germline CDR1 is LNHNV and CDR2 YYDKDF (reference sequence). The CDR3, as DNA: TGTGCCACCAGCAGAGCCGGACAGGGCACAGATACGCAGTATTTT. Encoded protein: CATSRAGQGTDTQYF.

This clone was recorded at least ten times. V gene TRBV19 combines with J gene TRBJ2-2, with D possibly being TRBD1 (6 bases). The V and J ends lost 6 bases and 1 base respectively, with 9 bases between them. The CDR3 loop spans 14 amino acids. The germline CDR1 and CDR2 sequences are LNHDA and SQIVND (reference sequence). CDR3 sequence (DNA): TGTGCCAGTAGACCAGGGGTGAACACCGGGGAGCTGTTTTTT. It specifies CASRPGVNTGELFF.

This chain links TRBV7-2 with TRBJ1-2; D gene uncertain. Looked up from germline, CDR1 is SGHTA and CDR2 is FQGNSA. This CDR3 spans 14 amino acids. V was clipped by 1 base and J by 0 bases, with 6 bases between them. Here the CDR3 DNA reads TGTGCCAGCAGCTTAGTCAGCGCTAACTATGGCTACACCTTC. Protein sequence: CASSLVSANYGYTF.

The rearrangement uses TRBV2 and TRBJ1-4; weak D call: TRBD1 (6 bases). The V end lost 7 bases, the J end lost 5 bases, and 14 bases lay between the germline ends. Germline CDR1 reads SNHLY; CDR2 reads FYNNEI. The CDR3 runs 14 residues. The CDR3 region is CASTGDKRNEKLFF. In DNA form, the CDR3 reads TGTGCCAGCACCGGGGACAAGAGGAATGAAAAACTGTTTTTT.

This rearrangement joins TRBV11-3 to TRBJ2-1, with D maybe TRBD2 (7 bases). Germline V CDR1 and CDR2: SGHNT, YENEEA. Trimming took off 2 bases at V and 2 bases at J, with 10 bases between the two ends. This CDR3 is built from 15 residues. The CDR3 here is CASSLRGATYNEQFF. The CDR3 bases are TGTGCCAGCAGCTTACGGGGGGCGACCTACAATGAGCAGTTCTTC.

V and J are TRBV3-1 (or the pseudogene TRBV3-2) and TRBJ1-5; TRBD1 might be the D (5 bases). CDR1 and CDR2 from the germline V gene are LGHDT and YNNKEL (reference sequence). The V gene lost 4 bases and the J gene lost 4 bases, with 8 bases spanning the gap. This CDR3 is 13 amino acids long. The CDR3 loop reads CASSRGSNQPQHF. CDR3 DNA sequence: TGTGCCAGCAGCCGGGGCTCAAATCAGCCCCAGCATTTT.

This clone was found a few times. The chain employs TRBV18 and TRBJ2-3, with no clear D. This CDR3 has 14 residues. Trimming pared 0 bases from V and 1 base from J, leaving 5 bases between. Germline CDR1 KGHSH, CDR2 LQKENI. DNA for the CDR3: TGTGCCAGCTCACCACCGGAGCGCACAGATACGCAGTATTTT. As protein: CASSPPERTDTQYF.

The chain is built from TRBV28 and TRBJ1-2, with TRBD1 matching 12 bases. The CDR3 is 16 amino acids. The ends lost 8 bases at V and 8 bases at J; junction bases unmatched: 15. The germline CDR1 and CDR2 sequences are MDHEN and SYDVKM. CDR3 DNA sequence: TGTGCCAGCGTATTGGGACAGGGGGCTAAAGTTGGCGGCTACACCTTC. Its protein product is CASVLGQGAKVGGYTF.

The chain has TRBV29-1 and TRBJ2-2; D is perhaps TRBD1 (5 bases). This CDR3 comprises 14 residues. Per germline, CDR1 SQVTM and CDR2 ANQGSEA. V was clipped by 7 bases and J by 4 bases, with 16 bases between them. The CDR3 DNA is TGCAGCGCCGAAGGCAGGGCTGGCACCGGGGAGCTGTTTTTT. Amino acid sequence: CSAEGRAGTGELFF.

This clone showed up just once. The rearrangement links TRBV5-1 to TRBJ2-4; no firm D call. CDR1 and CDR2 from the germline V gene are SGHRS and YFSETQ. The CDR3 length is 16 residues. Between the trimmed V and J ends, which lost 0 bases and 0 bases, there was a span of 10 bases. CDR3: CASSLGAAIAKNIQYF. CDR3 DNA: TGCGCCAGCAGCTTGGGGGCAGCTATAGCCAAAAACATTCAGTACTTC.

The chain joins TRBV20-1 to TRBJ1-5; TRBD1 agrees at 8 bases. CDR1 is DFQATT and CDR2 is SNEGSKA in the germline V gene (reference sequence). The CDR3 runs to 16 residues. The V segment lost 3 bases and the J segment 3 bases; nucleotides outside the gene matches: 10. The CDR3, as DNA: TGCAGTGCTAGTACGCGAACAGGGGGTCTCAATCAGCCCCAGCATTTT. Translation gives CSASTRTGGLNQPQHF.

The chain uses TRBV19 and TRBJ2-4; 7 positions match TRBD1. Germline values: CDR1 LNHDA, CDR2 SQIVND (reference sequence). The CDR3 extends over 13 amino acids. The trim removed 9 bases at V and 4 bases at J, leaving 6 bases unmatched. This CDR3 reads CASDPTGKNIQYF. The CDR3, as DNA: TGTGCCAGCGACCCGACAGGGAAAAACATTCAGTACTTC.

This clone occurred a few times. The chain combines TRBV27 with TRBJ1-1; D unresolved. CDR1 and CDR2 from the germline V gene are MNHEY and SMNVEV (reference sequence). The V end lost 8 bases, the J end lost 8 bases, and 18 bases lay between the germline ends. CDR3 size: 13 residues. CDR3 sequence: CASSQAPSLEAFF. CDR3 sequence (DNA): TGTGCCAGCTCGCAGGCTCCTTCGTTGGAAGCTTTCTTT.

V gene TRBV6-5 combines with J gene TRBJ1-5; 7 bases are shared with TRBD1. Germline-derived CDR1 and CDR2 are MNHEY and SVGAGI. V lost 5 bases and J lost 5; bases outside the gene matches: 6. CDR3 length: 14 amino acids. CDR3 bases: TGTGCCAGCAGTCCCGGGACAGCCTATCAGCCCCAGCATTTT. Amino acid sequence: CASSPGTAYQPQHF.

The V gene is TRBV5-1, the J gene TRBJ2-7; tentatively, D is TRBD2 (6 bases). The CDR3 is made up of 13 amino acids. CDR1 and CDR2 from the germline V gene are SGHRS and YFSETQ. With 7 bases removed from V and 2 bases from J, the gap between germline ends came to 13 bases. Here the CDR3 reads CASAGTVAYEQYF. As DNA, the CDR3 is TGCGCCAGCGCCGGGACTGTCGCCTACGAGCAGTACTTC. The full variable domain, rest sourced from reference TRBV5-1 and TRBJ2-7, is KAGVTQTPRYLIKTRGQQVTLSCSPISGHRSVSWYQQTPGQGLQFLFEYFSETQRNKGNFPGRFSGRQFSNSRSEMNVSTLELGDSALYLCASAGTVAYEQYFGPGTRLTVT.

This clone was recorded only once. The CDR3 spells CASSQADTQYF. CDR3 DNA sequence: TGTGCCAGCAGCCAAGCGGATACGCAGTATTTT. The chain employs TRBV3-1 (or the pseudogene TRBV3-2) and TRBJ2-3; no clear D. Trimming took off 1 base at V and 6 bases at J, with 2 bases between the two ends. Germline CDR1 and CDR2: LGHDT and YNNKEL (reference sequence). This CDR3 spans 11 amino acids.

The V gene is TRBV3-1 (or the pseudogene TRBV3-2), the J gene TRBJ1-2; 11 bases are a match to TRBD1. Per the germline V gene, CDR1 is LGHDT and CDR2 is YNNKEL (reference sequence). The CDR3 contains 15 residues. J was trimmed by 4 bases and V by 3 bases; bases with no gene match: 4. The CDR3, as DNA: TGTGCCAGCAGCCACGGGACAGGGGGTCCCTATGGCTACACCTTC. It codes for CASSHGTGGPYGYTF.